This T cell receptor beta chain emerged from a study of cytomegalovirus exposure and HLA in healthy donors. Study-wide results and limits: In vitro checks showed that a few CMV-associated chains really do target CMV antigens. Per a later analysis, 15,000 to 20,000 TCR beta sequences showed association with HLA alleles at 0.05 false discovery rate.

It was with 60 Vbeta and 13 Jbeta primers that the PCR ran. Per the authors' pipeline: Tens of millions of unique TCR beta chains, 9.5 million to 11 million of them shared, were counted by a later analysis. Some clones are missing from TCRdb's copy, which holds only in-frame ones; the method was immunoSEQ multiplex PCR. That table gives V, J and clone size, and the DNA gave D and trimming. The repertoire holds roughly 150,000 clones, with about 74% as singletons. Trimming stripped 0 bases from V and 7 bases from J, with 19 bases between. Germline CDR1 is SGHAT and CDR2 is FQNNGV. The CDR3 loop spans 16 amino acids. Comment on this clone: Its antigen is currently unknown.

J is TRBJ2-7 and V is TRBV11-2, with D possibly matching TRBD2 (6 bases). The clonotype originates from a male donor in good health and CMV-seronegative. The specimen sequenced was PBMCs. CDR3 sequence reads: CASSLDPGTPDREQYF. The DNA of the CDR3 is TGTGCCAGCAGCTTAGATCCCGGGACTCCAGACCGAGAGCAGTACTTC.